This T cell receptor beta chain was captured in a study of early T cells in non-severe SARS-CoV-2 infection. On the study more broadly: Investigators sequenced bulk RNA drawn from unsorted whole blood, and chains remained unpaired. Points from the study as a whole: VDJdb matching, biased toward anti-spike CD8 responses, missed private and CD4 specificities.

The CDR3 has 15 amino acids. CDR1 is SGHNT and CDR2 is YYREEE in the germline V gene (reference sequence). Trimming left V 2 bases short and J 4 bases short, with 16 bases between. The protocol attached unique molecular identifiers to individual cDNA molecules. TCRdb processed the 5' RACE reads anew with MiXCR; each CDR3 protein has one entry. The table lists approximately 56,000 distinct CDR3 sequences, 10% to 13% of them singletons. This clonotype was counted between two and nine times. Its antigen is still unknown. Sample: whole blood. The TCR sequence derives from an adult who was a healthcare worker with PCR-confirmed SARS-CoV-2 infection or an uninfected control (not recorded which). The J gene is TRBJ2-7, the V gene TRBV5-4, with D unclear. The CDR3 reads CASSFYAWGEYEQYF. In nucleotides, the CDR3 is TGTGCCAGCAGCTTTTATGCCTGGGGTGAATACGAGCAGTACTTC.